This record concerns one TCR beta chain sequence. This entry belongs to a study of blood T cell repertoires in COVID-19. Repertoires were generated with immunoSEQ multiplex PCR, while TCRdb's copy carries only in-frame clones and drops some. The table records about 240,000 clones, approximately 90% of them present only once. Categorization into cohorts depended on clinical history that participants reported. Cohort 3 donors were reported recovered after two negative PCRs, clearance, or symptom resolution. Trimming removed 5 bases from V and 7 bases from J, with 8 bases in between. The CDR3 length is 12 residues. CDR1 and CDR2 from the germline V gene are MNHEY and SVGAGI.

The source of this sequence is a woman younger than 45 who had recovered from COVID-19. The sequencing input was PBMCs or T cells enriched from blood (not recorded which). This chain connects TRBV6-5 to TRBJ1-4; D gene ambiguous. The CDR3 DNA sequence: TGTGCCAGCAGTAGAGGGCGTGAAAAACTGTTTTTT. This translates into CASSRGREKLFF.